This passage covers 19 T cell receptor beta chains from one sample sequenced in a study of glioma-infiltrating T cells. The iRepertoire nested amplicon-rescue multiplex PCR amplified TCR alpha and beta CDR3s from RNA. A single record per CDR3 protein comes from TCRdb applying MiXCR to the multiplex PCR reads. This sample has 300,000 to 400,000 distinct CDR3 sequences, with about two fifths found just once. Source material: glioma tissue, nonneoplastic brain tissue, or PBMCs (not recorded which). These receptors originate from a human donor with low-grade glioma or glioblastoma, undergoing nonglioma brain surgery, or in good health (not recorded which).

The V call is TRBV11-3, the J call TRBJ2-2; unclear D gene. V lost 1 base and J 7 bases, leaving 7 bases between the germline ends. Germline V gene sequence: CDR1 SGHNT, CDR2 YENEEA. The CDR3 sequence is 13 residues long. This CDR3 is CASSLGLRGELFF. The DNA of the CDR3 is TGTGCCAGCAGCTTAGGGCTCCGCGGGGAGCTGTTTTTT.

The sample holds one count of this clonotype. V is TRBV20-1 and J is TRBJ2-7; the match to TRBD2 covers 7 bases. The CDR3 sequence is 14 residues long. V shed 1 base, J shed 5 bases, and the junction held 8 bases outside the gene matches. From germline, CDR1 is DFQATT and CDR2 SNEGSKA (reference sequence). The CDR3 DNA reads as TGCAGTGCTAGAGTGGCGGGAGTACGCCACGAGCAGTACTTC. As protein: CSARVAGVRHEQYF.

In this sample, this clonotype turned up once. The chain recombines TRBV19 with TRBJ2-3; no reliable D call. Deletions cut 10 bases from V and 0 bases from J, with 11 bases between. The CDR3 loop spans 13 amino acids. Germline V gene lookup returns CDR1 LNHDA and CDR2 SQIVND (reference sequence). CDR3 in amino acids: CATYWASTDTQYF. The CDR3 coding sequence is TGTGCCACCTACTGGGCTAGCACAGATACGCAGTATTTT.

This clonotype was seen a handful of times. The chain has TRBV2 and TRBJ1-1; D not certain. Trimming left V 7 bases short and J 6 bases short, with 9 bases between. The CDR3 runs to 11 residues. CDR1 SNHLY and CDR2 FYNNEI come from the germline V gene. The CDR3 is CASNRGPEAFF. CDR3 bases: TGTGCCAGCAATAGAGGTCCTGAAGCTTTCTTT. The variable domain in full, completed from reference TRBV2 and TRBJ1-1, reads EPEVTQTPSHQVTQMGQEVILRCVPISNHLYFYWYRQILGQKVEFLVSFYNNEISEKSEIFDDQFSVERPDGSNFTLKIRSTKLEDSAMYFCASNRGPEAFFGQGTRLTVV.

The V call is TRBV20-1, the J call TRBJ2-2; D gene unclear. The length of the CDR3 is 12 residues. V was shortened by 3 bases and J by 1 base, with 3 bases between the two germline ends. CDR1 and CDR2 from the germline V gene are DFQATT and SNEGSKA (reference sequence). The CDR3 here is CSASGNTGELFF. Here the CDR3 DNA reads TGCAGTGCTAGCGGGAACACCGGGGAGCTGTTTTTT.

This clonotype was detected once. A much larger clone is a single base away; this may be a read error. This chain links TRBV6-2 or TRBV6-3 with TRBJ2-7, with TRBD2 matching over 10 bases. The CDR3 is 15 residues long. The germline gives CDR1 MNHEY, CDR2 SVGEGT. V lost 6 bases and J lost 7; bases outside the gene matches: 12. The CDR3 is CASSRPSGRFYEQYF. The CDR3 nucleotides read TGTGCCAGCAGCAGACCTAGCGGGAGATTCTATGAGCAGTACTTC.

This clonotype has more than one count but fewer than ten. The chain couples TRBV20-1 to TRBJ2-1, with 9 positions matching TRBD2. Germline CDR1 reads DFQATT; CDR2 reads SNEGSKA (reference sequence). This CDR3 has 16 amino acids. V shed 1 base, J shed 4 bases, and the junction held 8 bases outside the gene matches. The CDR3 loop is CSARGRTSVTYNEQFF. The CDR3 DNA is TGCAGTGCTAGAGGGAGGACTAGCGTCACTTACAATGAGCAGTTCTTC.

The rearrangement uses TRBV29-1 and TRBJ1-1; D gene uncertain. The CDR3 spans 8 residues. Germline CDR1 and CDR2: SQVTM and ANQGSEA. Trimming cost V 6 bases and J 11 bases, with 7 bases left between them. CDR3 amino acids: CSVDGAFF. Here the CDR3 DNA reads TGCAGCGTGGACGGGGCTTTCTTT.

The chain recombines TRBV24-1 with TRBJ2-1; D is unresolved. V was trimmed by 3 bases and J by 5 bases, leaving 13 bases between them. The CDR3 is 15 residues long. CDR1 is KGHDR and CDR2 is SFDVKD in the germline V gene. CDR3 bases: TGTGCCACCAGTGATCCGCGACCGAGTGACAATGAGCAGTTCTTC. Its translation: CATSDPRPSDNEQFF.

The V gene is TRBV5-4, the J gene TRBJ2-7; D may be TRBD1 (5 bases). V lost 5 bases to trimming and J lost 3 bases, with 15 bases between them. The CDR3 is 14 residues long. From germline, CDR1 is SGHNT and CDR2 YYREEE (reference sequence). The CDR3 region has the DNA TGTGCCAGCAGGACCGCAGGGATGGGCTACGAGCAGTACTTC. This sequence encodes CASRTAGMGYEQYF.

This clonotype has ten or more counts. The chain couples TRBV27 to TRBJ2-2; D is unresolved. This CDR3 spans 13 amino acids. Germline lookup yields CDR1 MNHEY and CDR2 SMNVEV (reference sequence). The germline V and J ends were trimmed by 3 bases and 2 bases, with 4 bases remaining between them. CDR3 sequence reads: CASSFGNTGELFF. CDR3 sequence (DNA): TGTGCCAGCAGTTTCGGCAACACCGGGGAGCTGTTTTTT.

V and J are TRBV7-2 and TRBJ2-7, with 11 bases identical to TRBD2. Germline loops: CDR1 SGHTA, CDR2 FQGNSA. Germline trimming cut 5 bases from V and 5 bases from J; bases unmatched to any gene: 11. The CDR3 contains 16 residues. CDR3 protein: CASSPSRTSGRNEQYF. For the CDR3, the DNA is TGTGCCAGCAGCCCGTCCAGAACTAGCGGGAGAAACGAGCAGTACTTC. Full variable domain (remainder filled in from reference TRBV7-2 and TRBJ2-7): GAGVSQSPSNKVTEKGKDVELRCDPISGHTALYWYRQSLGQGLEFLIYFQGNSAPDKSGLPSDRFSAERTGGSVSTLTIQRTQQEDSAVYLCASSPSRTSGRNEQYFGPGTRLTVT.

Regarding this clonotype: Without the conserved terminal phenylalanine or tryptophan, this CDR3 likely stems from a read error. V is TRBV24-1 and J is TRBJ2-1; 10 bases align to TRBD2. Germline lookup yields CDR1 KGHDR and CDR2 SFDVKD. The CDR3 consists of 17 residues. J gave up 7 bases and V 1 base, and 9 bases lay outside the gene matches. CDR3 region: CATSDFKSSGRGNEQFL. In nucleotides, the CDR3 is TGTGCCACCAGTGATTTTAAATCTAGCGGGAGAGGTAATGAGCAGTTCTTA.

The rearrangement uses TRBV20-1 and TRBJ1-1, with 11 bases fitting TRBD1. The V and J ends lost 0 bases and 4 bases, in that order; junction bases with no gene match: 4. CDR3 size: 15 residues. Germline V gives CDR1 DFQATT, CDR2 SNEGSKA (reference sequence). Here the CDR3 DNA reads TGCAGTGCTAGAGATCCCGGGACAGGGGGCACTGAAGCTTTCTTT. Residues: CSARDPGTGGTEAFF.

This clonotype was seen more than once but under ten times. The V and J genes are TRBV7-6 and TRBJ2-3; 9 bases line up with TRBD2. The germline V gene has CDR1 SGHVS and CDR2 FNYEAQ. This CDR3 comprises 17 residues. Trimming at V came to 3 bases and at J to 4 bases, leaving 11 bases not matched to a gene. CDR3 region: CASSFTRREGFADTQYF. In DNA, the CDR3 is TGTGCCAGCAGCTTTACGCGGCGGGAGGGATTTGCAGATACGCAGTATTTT.

The CDR3 DNA reads as TGCGCCAGCAGCAAGGGACTAGCAGGTGAGCAGTTCTTC. It translates to CASSKGLAGEQFF. The chain joins TRBV5-1 to TRBJ2-1, with 9 positions matching TRBD2. V lost 4 bases to trimming and J lost 9 bases; unmatched junction nucleotides: 5. CDR1 and CDR2 (germline): SGHRS, YFSETQ. CDR3 size: 13 residues.

As concerns this clonotype: A much larger clone sits a single nucleotide away, making a read error possible. This rearrangement joins TRBV27 to TRBJ2-1; either TRBD1 or TRBD2 may supply D (5 bases each). Germline V CDR1 and CDR2: MNHEY, SMNVEV (reference sequence). The CDR3 loop spans 14 amino acids. V was cut by 5 bases and J by 11 bases, with 19 bases left in between. The CDR3 loop reads CASSESWGWNKQFF. Here the CDR3 DNA reads TGTGCCAGCAGTGAAAGTTGGGGGTGGAATAAGCAGTTCTTC.

V and J are TRBV28 and TRBJ2-7; a possible D gene is TRBD1 (6 bases). Germline-derived CDR1 and CDR2 are MDHEN and SYDVKM. The CDR3 is 15 amino acids. V dropped 5 bases and J dropped 1 base, with 15 bases sitting between them. The CDR3 reads CASSPRTVPSYEQYF. CDR3 nucleotides: TGTGCCAGCAGTCCCCGGACAGTACCTTCCTACGAGCAGTACTTC.

In the case of this clonotype: Just one base apart from a much larger clone, this may be a read error. CDR3 sequence reads: CASSWERAGGTYEQYF. The CDR3 coding sequence is TGTGCCAGCAGTTGGGAGCGAGCGGGAGGGACCTACGAGCAGTACTTC. J is TRBJ2-7 and V is TRBV28, with 10 positions matching TRBD2. CDR3 length: 16 residues. The germline CDR1 and CDR2 sequences are MDHEN and SYDVKM. The V gene end was trimmed by 4 bases and the J gene end by 2 bases; junction bases not matched to a gene: 8.